Listed here is a single T cell receptor (beta chain). Its antigen remains unidentified. This sample stems from a study of vaccination and CD4 T cells after COVID-19. The wider study: Overlapping peptides of the spike proteins of SARS-CoV-2, HCoV-NL63, HCoV-OC43 and HCoV-229E were used for cell stimulation.

Cultured CD4+ T cell DNA underwent sequencing with the Oncomine TCR Beta short-read assay. TCRdb used MiXCR to reprocess the PCR reads, holding one entry per CDR3 protein. The profile shows tens of thousands of distinct CDR3 sequences, under 75% of them singletons. Treatment indicated: approximately 9-day PBMC culture with coronavirus spike peptide pools or control peptides (ViraFEST assay). There are 17 residues in the CDR3. Germline trimming cut 1 base from V and 7 bases from J; bases unmatched to any gene: 10. Germline lookup yields CDR1 SGHTA and CDR2 FQGNSA. This chain connects TRBV7-2 to TRBJ1-4, with 9 bases lining up with TRBD1. This clonotype originated in a human donor who had recovered from COVID-19. The sample comprised CD4+ T cells from blood, cultured in vitro. CDR3 region: CASSLGLTGGATEKLFF. CDR3 coding DNA: TGTGCCAGCAGCTTAGGGCTCACAGGGGGCGCGACTGAAAAACTGTTTTTT. The variable domain in full, with the rest retrieved from reference TRBV7-2 and TRBJ1-4, is GAGVSQSPSNKVTEKGKDVELRCDPISGHTALYWYRQSLGQGLEFLIYFQGNSAPDKSGLPSDRFSAERTGGSVSTLTIQRTQQEDSAVYLCASSLGLTGGATEKLFFGSGTQLSVL.